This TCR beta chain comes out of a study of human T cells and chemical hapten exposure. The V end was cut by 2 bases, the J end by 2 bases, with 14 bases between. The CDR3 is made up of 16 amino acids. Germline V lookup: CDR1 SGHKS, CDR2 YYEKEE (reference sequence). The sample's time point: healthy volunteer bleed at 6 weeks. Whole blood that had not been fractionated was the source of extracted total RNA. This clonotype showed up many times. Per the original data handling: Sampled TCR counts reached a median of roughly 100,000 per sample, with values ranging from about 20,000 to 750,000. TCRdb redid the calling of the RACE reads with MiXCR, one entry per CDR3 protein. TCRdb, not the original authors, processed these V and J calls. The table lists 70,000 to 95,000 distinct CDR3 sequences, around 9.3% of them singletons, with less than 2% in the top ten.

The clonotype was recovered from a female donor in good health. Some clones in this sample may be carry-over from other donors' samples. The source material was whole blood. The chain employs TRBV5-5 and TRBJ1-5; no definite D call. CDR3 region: CASSLRQVGGNQPQHF. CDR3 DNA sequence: TGTGCCAGCAGCTTAAGGCAGGTAGGCGGCAATCAGCCCCAGCATTTT.